The clone carrying this T cell receptor (beta chain) has only one observation. The antigen is undetermined. Sequencing used immunoSEQ multiplex PCR; TCRdb keeps in-frame clones, though not all of them. The sample has some 62,000 clones, 75% to 95% seen once. This sample is part of a study of OX40 agonist ivuxolimab in advanced cancers. Study conclusions and caveats: Relatively little clonal expansion, among the lowest observed, appeared in partial responders at 0.1-3.0 mg/kg.

The CDR3 runs to 16 residues. Germline CDR1 is MNHNS and CDR2 is SASEGT. V lost 1 base, J lost 1 base, and 11 bases lay in between. This receptor was taken from an adult with an advanced solid tumor such as melanoma, head and neck, liver or kidney cancer. J is TRBJ1-5 and V is TRBV6-1, with D uncertain. Sequencing was performed on CD4+ or CD8+ T cells sorted from blood, taken in a trial of the OX40 agonist ivuxolimab. In DNA, the CDR3 is TGTGCCAGCAGTGAAGGGTCATGGACCAGCAATCAGCCCCAGCATTTT. Its translation is CASSEGSWTSNQPQHF.